This TCR beta chain was sequenced in a study of T cell repertoires in cytomegalovirus infection. For the study at large: Well-studied HLA-B-restricted CMV epitopes were used in the study alongside recently identified HLA-C-restricted ones. CMV infection and matching HLA type were both indicated by public TCR beta signatures. Study-wide results and limits: Across the ex vivo response, the dominant clonotypes were HLA-C-restricted CMV-specific TCR beta clonotypes.

TCRdb redid the calling of the reads with MiXCR, one entry per CDR3 protein. The repertoire has some 350,000 distinct CDR3 sequences, almost 30% of them found once; the top ten carry 20%. Regarding this clonotype: As yet, its antigen is unknown.

This CDR3 is built from 12 residues. The V gene lost 6 bases and the J gene lost 3 bases, with 9 bases spanning the gap. The V gene's germline CDR1 is DFQATT and CDR2 SNEGSKA (reference sequence). The chain is built from TRBV20-1 and TRBJ1-5, with D hard to call. The material sequenced was cultured PBMCs, taken from culture after CMV antigen stimulation. The source of this sequence is a human donor in good health (CMV status not recorded). Some clones in this sample may be carry-over from other donors' samples. The DNA of the CDR3 is TGCAGTGCGATCCCAGCCAATCAGCCCCAGCATTTT. Its translation: CSAIPANQPQHF.